The sequence of this T cell receptor (beta chain) was determined in a study of T-cell reconstitution after alpha-beta-depleted transplantation in children. This clonotype has just a few counts. Library preparation (for TCRbeta) was performed with unique molecular identifiers. TCRdb reprocessed the PCR reads with MiXCR, giving one entry per CDR3 protein. The data contain about 110,000 distinct CDR3 sequences, 10% of them seen just once; the ten biggest clones take up 6.5% to 9.5%. The CDR3 contains 15 residues. Germline assignment: CDR1 SGHTA and CDR2 FQGTGA. V shed 0 bases, J shed 7 bases, and the junction held 3 bases outside the gene matches.

The specimen was PBMCs from the stem cell graft donor, collected from the stem cell graft. This chain uses TRBV7-3 with TRBJ2-1; TRBD2 matches at 10 bases. The receptor was isolated from a human donor who donated a stem cell graft to a child with acute lymphoblastic leukemia. For the CDR3, the DNA is TGTGCCAGCAGCTTAACGACTAGCGGGTCAAATGAGCAGTTCTTC. Protein product: CASSLTTSGSNEQFF.